This T cell receptor (beta chain) was captured by sequencing in a study of T cells in Graves' hyperthyroidism and ophthalmopathy. Deletions cut 4 bases from V and 8 bases from J, with 12 bases between. This CDR3 contains 13 residues. Germline assignment: CDR1 SNHLY and CDR2 FYNNEI. Study-wide results and caveats: Most clonotypes expanded in thyroid above 0.001 were likewise present in blood. In the analysis, a 13 V-J model separated ophthalmopathy from stable hyperthyroidism.

RNA transcripts provided the source from which TCR beta CDR3 regions were amplified. A set of HTBI primers served as the primers for a first-round RT-PCR of the TCR CDR3. MiXCR, run by TCRdb on the multiplex PCR reads, gives a single entry per CDR3 protein. The sample has 450,000 to 700,000 distinct CDR3 sequences; roughly 46% are singletons. As to this clonotype: The antigen remains unidentified.

Diagnostic decisions used clinical symptoms, serum thyroxine and TRAb, thyroid ultrasound and orbital computed tomography. The clonotype originates from an adult woman with Graves' disease, either hyperthyroidism or ophthalmopathy (not recorded which). This chain joins TRBV2 and TRBJ1-5; the D is unclear. The source material was peripheral blood or thyroid tissue (not recorded which). CDR3 sequence: CASSVTGVEPQHF. The CDR3, as DNA: TGTGCCAGCAGTGTGACGGGTGTGGAGCCCCAGCATTTT.